These T cell receptor beta chains were read from a single sample in a study of spatial heterogeneity in lung cancer. TCRdb re-analysed the 5' RACE reads in MiXCR, keeping a single row per CDR3 protein. The sample has nearly 15,000 distinct CDR3 sequences, roughly 7.7% seen once; the top ten hold 25% to 40%. The source was PBMCs, collected at surgery. The origin of the receptors is a female donor with early-stage non-small cell lung cancer. The conserved cysteine and the conserved F or W are not part of the CDR3 here. Each record gives: J gene, V gene, CDR3 protein.

>TRBJ2-7|TRBV29-1
SALGQGVTYEQY
>TRBJ2-4|TRBV28
ASSTGTGAKNIQY
>TRBJ1-2|TRBV4-3
ASSQVAGGYT
>TRBJ1-1|TRBV6-1
ASSLEGQANTEAF
>TRBJ2-5|TRBV7-9
ASSLGDRGLQETQY
>TRBJ1-1|TRBV6-5
ASRTPFRGKGLNTEAF
>TRBJ2-1|TRBV18
ASSQSGSEANEQF
>TRBJ1-2|TRBV7-8
ASSLAETQETYGYT
>TRBJ2-1|TRBV6-2/TRBV6-3
ASSYRWREAPYNEQF
>TRBJ2-2|TRBV29-1
SVHLMNTGELF
>TRBJ2-1|TRBV6-2/TRBV6-3
ASRLIGNEQF
>TRBJ2-5|TRBV29-1
SVGTSGGQETQY
>TRBJ2-7|TRBV30
AWSLRGYEQY
>TRBJ1-2|TRBV28
ASSPPRRLYGYT
>TRBJ2-5|TRBV23-1
ASSQWGKLDGGTQETQY
>TRBJ2-1|TRBV20-1
SASPAWAGTSNEQF
>TRBJ2-7|TRBV4-3
ASSPGDGVSYEQY
>TRBJ2-3|TRBV29-1
STTRGPDTQY
>TRBJ2-5|TRBV9
ASSVSGGETQY
>TRBJ2-7|TRBV2
ASSARTSGTEQY
>TRBJ1-3|TRBV29-1
SVATGGHNTIY
>TRBJ2-5|TRBV28
ASSWGDSQETQY
>TRBJ1-3|TRBV4-1
ASSHSAGRNTIY
>TRBJ1-5|TRBV7-9
ASSLGTGRNQPQH
>TRBJ2-2|TRBV19
ASSIRGPPYRYTGELF
>TRBJ1-3|TRBV7-2
ASSLDPPGTAGNTIY
>TRBJ2-7|TRBV6-2/TRBV6-3
ASEPGLAGVEQY
>TRBJ1-1|TRBV7-9
ASSERTNTEAF
>TRBJ2-3|TRBV10-3
AISGRTDTQY
>TRBJ2-1|TRBV7-9
ASSPGGAESSYNEQF
>TRBJ1-2|TRBV6-1
ASSVDSLYGYT
>TRBJ2-3|TRBV7-2
ASSLQGDTDTQY
>TRBJ1-2|TRBV11-2
ASSSIRGTGFNYGYT
>TRBJ1-2|TRBV28
ASRRNRGLGYGYT
>TRBJ1-1|TRBV20-1
SVRGKTGHTEAF